This entry describes one TCR beta chain. This entry is derived from a study of blood T cells in healthy people across ages. Per germline, CDR1 LGHNT and CDR2 FRNRAP. V gave up 2 bases and J gave up 5 bases; unmatched junction bases: 2. This CDR3 contains 13 residues. Next came a second PCR, run for roughly 6 to 11 cycles, which used a sample-barcoded 5' primer along with a J-beta primer mix. Using its own MiXCR run on the 5' RACE reads, TCRdb lists one record per CDR3 protein. The sample shows roughly 1.9 million distinct CDR3 sequences, 30% to 40% of them seen only once. The sequence was obtained from a human donor in good health. The V gene is TRBV12-5, the J gene TRBJ2-5; 7 nucleotides match TRBD2. Sample: blood. The CDR3 loop is CASGLWGGETQYF. The DNA of the CDR3 is TGTGCTAGTGGTTTGTGGGGGGGGGAGACCCAGTACTTC.